The 8 T cell receptor beta chains reported below all come from one sample, sequenced in a study of identifying expanded T cells in peripheral blood (dated by TCRdb to the late 2010s). The protocol used for the library was the immunoSEQ multiplex PCR assay. TCRdb took over this immuneACCESS table, retaining in-frame rearrangements with V and J assigned. Such tables are incomplete; in checked studies, under half of the missing clones stem from an unresolved V gene, and the remainder is unexplained. For this sample there are about 97,000 clones; about 83% appear just once. The top ten clonotypes cover approximately 18% of the sample. The material sequenced was blood. The receptor source for this set is a person aged 18 to 70 in good health.

This rearrangement joins TRBV13 to TRBJ2-5, with D hard to call. Trimming took 5 bases from V and 1 from J, leaving 5 bases between them. Germline CDR1 is PRHDT and CDR2 is FYEKMQ (reference sequence). This CDR3 spans 12 amino acids. The CDR3: CASSTPQETQYF. The CDR3 bases are TGTGCCAGCAGCACCCCCCAAGAGACCCAGTACTTC.

The chain joins TRBV27 to TRBJ2-2, with D perhaps TRBD2 (6 bases). Germline CDR1 and CDR2: MNHEY and SMNVEV (reference sequence). Trimming shortened V by 3 bases and J by 6 bases, and 11 bases separated the two germline ends. This CDR3 has 14 amino acids. This chain's CDR3 is CASSFGGSAGELFF. CDR3 DNA: TGTGCCAGCAGTTTTGGAGGGTCGGCCGGGGAGCTGTTTTTT.

This clone appeared a few times. The chain carries TRBV29-1 and TRBJ1-1, with a possible D match to TRBD1 (6 bases). Germline CDR1 SQVTM, CDR2 ANQGSEA. V dropped 8 bases and J dropped 1 base, with 11 bases sitting between them. The CDR3 contains 12 residues. Here the CDR3 reads CSMGGGNTEAFF. For the CDR3, the DNA is TGCAGCATGGGGGGCGGGAACACTGAAGCTTTCTTT.

Relative to its sample, this clone is medium-sized. The chain has TRBV27 and TRBJ1-2, with a tentative D call TRBD1 (5 bases). The CDR3 totals 12 residues. The germline V gene encodes CDR1 MNHEY and CDR2 SMNVEV (reference sequence). V lost 10 bases and J 0 bases, leaving 9 bases between the germline ends. The CDR3: CATREANYGYTF. The CDR3 DNA reads TGTGCCACCAGGGAGGCTAACTATGGCTACACCTTC.

This clone was picked up one time. The CDR3 protein is CASSVTTGNYEQYF. DNA for the CDR3: TGCGCCAGCAGCGTCACGACAGGGAACTACGAGCAGTACTTC. The chain links TRBV4-3 to TRBJ2-7; 7 positions match TRBD1. CDR1 is LGHNA and CDR2 is YSLEER in the germline V gene. There are 14 residues in the CDR3. V was pared by 5 bases and J by 3 bases, with 7 bases of the junction left unmatched.

This clone was detected only a few times. The chain employs TRBV6-6 and TRBJ2-3, with 7 positions matching TRBD2. CDR3 size: 14 residues. The germline V gene has CDR1 MNHNY and CDR2 SVGAGI (reference sequence). The V segment lost 2 bases and the J segment 4 bases; nucleotides outside the gene matches: 3. The CDR3 DNA reads as TGTGCCAGCAGTTACGGGGGGGAGGCAGATACGCAGTATTTT. Amino acid sequence: CASSYGGEADTQYF.

The genes are TRBV7-2 and TRBJ1-1; D might be TRBD1 (6 bases). CDR1 is SGHTA, CDR2 FQGNSA, per germline. The CDR3 consists of 15 residues. V was shortened by 5 bases and J by 1 base, with 14 bases between the two germline ends. The CDR3 coding sequence is TGTGCCAGCAGCCCGATAGGGGGGGCGAACACTGAAGCTTTCTTT. Protein product: CASSPIGGANTEAFF. The variable domain in full, with the rest retrieved from reference TRBV7-2 and TRBJ1-1, is GAGVSQSPSNKVTEKGKDVELRCDPISGHTALYWYRQSLGQGLEFLIYFQGNSAPDKSGLPSDRFSAERTGGSVSTLTIQRTQQEDSAVYLCASSPIGGANTEAFFGQGTRLTVV.

This sequence joins TRBV28 and TRBJ1-3; D remains ambiguous. The CDR3 totals 13 residues. The V gene's germline CDR1 is MDHEN and CDR2 SYDVKM. The V and J ends lost 8 bases and 3 bases respectively, with 11 bases between them. CDR3 coding DNA: TGTGCCAGCGGGAGGATGAGTGGAAACACCATATATTTT. It specifies CASGRMSGNTIYF.